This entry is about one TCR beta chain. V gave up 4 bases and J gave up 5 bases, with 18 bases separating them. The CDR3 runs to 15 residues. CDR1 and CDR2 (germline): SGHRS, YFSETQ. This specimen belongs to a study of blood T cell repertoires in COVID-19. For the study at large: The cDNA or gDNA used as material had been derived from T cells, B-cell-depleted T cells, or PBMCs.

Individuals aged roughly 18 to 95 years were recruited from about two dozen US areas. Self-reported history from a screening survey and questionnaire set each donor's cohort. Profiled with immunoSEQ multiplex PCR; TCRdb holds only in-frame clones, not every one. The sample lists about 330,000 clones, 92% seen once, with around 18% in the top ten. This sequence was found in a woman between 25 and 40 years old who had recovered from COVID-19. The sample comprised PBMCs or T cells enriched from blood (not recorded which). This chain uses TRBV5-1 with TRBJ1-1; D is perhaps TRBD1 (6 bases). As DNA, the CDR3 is TGCGCCAGCAGCGCGACAGGTACACCGGGGACTGAAGCTTTCTTT. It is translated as CASSATGTPGTEAFF. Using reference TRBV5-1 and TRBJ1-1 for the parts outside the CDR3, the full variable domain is KAGVTQTPRYLIKTRGQQVTLSCSPISGHRSVSWYQQTPGQGLQFLFEYFSETQRNKGNFPGRFSGRQFSNSRSEMNVSTLELGDSALYLCASSATGTPGTEAFFGQGTRLTVV.